The 5 T cell receptor beta chains given below trace back to one sample, sequenced in a study of T cell responses to AZD1222 COVID-19 vaccine. Repertoires were generated with immunoSEQ multiplex PCR, while TCRdb's copy carries only in-frame clones and drops some. The table shows 100,000 to 150,000 clones, with over 75% occurring only once. The sample in question was peripheral blood, obtained on day 0 of AZD1222 vaccination. All receptors come from an adult in good health.

The table lists this clone with a few counts. Different DNA sequences within this sample yield the same CDR3. The V and J genes are TRBV7-9 and TRBJ2-7; possible D gene TRBD1, 6 bases. Trimming left V 1 base short and J 0 bases short, with 7 bases between. Germline-derived CDR1 and CDR2 are SEHNR and FQNEAQ (reference sequence). This CDR3 comprises 14 residues. CDR3 region: CASSLGTDSYEQYF. DNA for the CDR3: TGTGCCAGCAGCTTAGGGACAGACTCCTACGAGCAGTACTTC.

The chain employs TRBV6-6 and TRBJ2-1, with D tentatively TRBD2 (6 bases). V was clipped by 6 bases and J by 13 bases, with 16 bases between them. Germline-derived CDR1 and CDR2 are MNHNY and SVGAGI (reference sequence). The CDR3 loop spans 12 amino acids. The CDR3 nucleotides read TGTGCCAGCAGCCCACCGGGCGGGAAACAGTTCTTC. This sequence encodes CASSPPGGKQFF.

The CDR3: CASGLIAGGYNEQFF. DNA for the CDR3: TGTGCTAGTGGTTTGATCGCGGGAGGTTACAATGAGCAGTTCTTC. This chain connects TRBV12-5 to TRBJ2-1; 8 bases are shared with TRBD2. The V gene's germline CDR1 is LGHNT and CDR2 FRNRAP. The CDR3 has 15 amino acids. The V segment lost 2 bases and the J segment 4 bases; nucleotides outside the gene matches: 4.

This rearrangement joins TRBV6-5 to TRBJ1-2; TRBD1 agrees at 12 bases. Unmatched junction bases numbered 9, after V lost 5 bases and J lost 8 bases. This CDR3 region has 15 residues. Germline V gene data show CDR1 as MNHEY and CDR2 as SVGAGI. The CDR3 protein is CASSPGTGGRRGYTF. The CDR3 DNA reads as TGTGCCAGCAGTCCCGGGACAGGGGGCCGTCGAGGCTACACCTTC.

On this clone itself: One end of the junction fails to match germline, which may point to a read error. The chain is built from TRBV19 and TRBJ2-1, with TRBD1 identical over 8 bases. The length of the CDR3 is 12 residues. The germline V gene has CDR1 LNHDA and CDR2 SQIVND (reference sequence). The chain's CDR3 is CASSNRGISHLF. CDR3 DNA: TGTGCCAGTAGCAACAGGGGGATTAGCCACCTCTTC.